Listed here are 21 T cell receptor beta chains from one sample, sequenced in a study of EBV T-cell therapy then PD-1 blockade in nasopharyngeal carcinoma. The antigens these receptors bind are not known. Method: immunoSEQ multiplex PCR; TCRdb's copy keeps in-frame clones and lacks some. The data show 20,000 to 25,000 clones, approximately 84% seen once. This sample's treatment: AdE1-LMPpoly-expanded autologous EBV-specific T-cell therapy followed by anti-PD-1 nivolumab. This specimen consisted of CD8+ T cells from blood, obtained around day 58 from a patient whose treatment included autologous EBV-specific T cells and nivolumab. The receptor source for this set is a man aged 35 to 55 with nasopharyngeal carcinoma.

This sequence joins TRBV11-3 and TRBJ2-1; 7 bases fit TRBD2. The CDR3 sequence is 15 residues long. V was pared by 5 bases and J by 9 bases, with 13 bases of the junction left unmatched. In germline, CDR1 is SGHNT, CDR2 YENEEA. CDR3 loop: CASSRPGLELGEQFF. CDR3 nucleotide sequence: TGTGCCAGCAGCCGTCCCGGACTAGAGCTTGGTGAGCAGTTCTTC.

The chain uses TRBV28 and TRBJ2-5, with D possibly matching TRBD2 (5 bases). The CDR3 has 16 residues. Germline CDR1 is MDHEN and CDR2 is SYDVKM. V lost 5 bases and J lost 7, with 23 bases in between. In nucleotides, the CDR3 is TGTGCCAGCAGTCGGGGTGGCGGACCCAAGAGCCGGACCCAGTACTTC. Encoded protein: CASSRGGGPKSRTQYF.

The rearrangement joins TRBV21-1 to TRBJ2-5; the table's D call TRBD1 went unverified against the DNA. TRBV21-1 is shown as a pseudogene. CDR3 length equals 15 residues. Here the CDR3 DNA reads TGTGCCAGCAGCGGGACGGCCGGGACAGAGGAGACCCAGTACTTC. Translating gives CASSGTAGTEETQYF.

The chain carries TRBV29-1 and TRBJ2-1, with D possibly TRBD1 on 5 matching bases. CDR1 and CDR2 (germline): SQVTM, ANQGSEA. The CDR3 totals 14 residues. V gave up 7 bases and J gave up 2 bases, with 15 bases separating them. CDR3 in amino acids: CSALSQETYNEQFF. In nucleotides, the CDR3 is TGCAGCGCTTTATCACAGGAAACCTACAATGAGCAGTTCTTC.

The chain is built from TRBV6-4 and TRBJ2-2, with D possibly matching TRBD2 (5 bases). Deletions cut 5 bases from V and 4 bases from J, with 8 bases between. In germline, CDR1 is MRHNA, CDR2 SNTAGT. This CDR3 spans 13 amino acids. The CDR3 coding sequence is TGTGCCAGCAGTATTGGGAGCACCGGGGAGCTGTTTTTT. Amino acid sequence: CASSIGSTGELFF.

This chain uses TRBV6-4 with TRBJ2-3, with TRBD2 matching 9 bases. Germline V gene lookup returns CDR1 MRHNA and CDR2 SNTAGT. V lost 3 bases and J lost 4; bases outside the gene matches: 2. The CDR3 runs to 14 residues. CDR3 coding DNA: TGTGCCAGCAGTGATGCGGGGGGGCCAGATACGCAGTATTTT. It yields the protein CASSDAGGPDTQYF.

V gene TRBV6-2 or TRBV6-3 combines with J gene TRBJ1-2; 8 bases map to TRBD1. This CDR3 has 16 residues. Germline V gene lookup returns CDR1 MNHEY and CDR2 SVGEGT. The J segment lost 8 bases and the V segment lost 0 bases, leaving 11 bases of the junction unmatched. The CDR3 DNA reads as TGTGCCAGCAGTTACTCGAAGTGGACAGGGCTCCGGGGCTACACCTTC. Amino acids: CASSYSKWTGLRGYTF.

CDR3: CASSYSEDEKLFF. CDR3 sequence (DNA): TGTGCCAGCAGTTACTCGGAGGATGAAAAACTGTTTTTT. The rearrangement uses TRBV6-5 and TRBJ1-4; no clear D gene. There are 13 residues in the CDR3. Germline V lookup: CDR1 MNHEY, CDR2 SVGAGI. The V and J ends lost 0 bases and 6 bases respectively, with 5 bases between them.

V gene TRBV29-1 combines with J gene TRBJ1-2; 7 bases are a match to TRBD1. The CDR3 has 13 amino acids. Germline CDR1 and CDR2: SQVTM and ANQGSEA. V lost 3 bases, J lost 1 base, and 2 bases stayed unmatched. For the CDR3, the DNA is TGCAGCGTTGAGGGGACAGTTAACTATGGCTACACCTTC. It translates to CSVEGTVNYGYTF.

The rearrangement uses TRBV27 and TRBJ1-1; D gene ambiguous. The CDR3 is 14 residues long. The V end lost 2 bases, the J end lost 10 bases, and 17 bases lay between the germline ends. Germline CDR1 MNHEY, CDR2 SMNVEV (reference sequence). DNA for the CDR3: TGTGCCAGCAGTTTAGTAAAAAGGGAGTCAGGAGCTTTCTTT. It is translated as CASSLVKRESGAFF.

The genes are TRBV5-6 and TRBJ1-5; D unresolved. The CDR3 is 14 amino acids. Trimming stripped 2 bases from V and 3 bases from J, with 9 bases between. Looked up from germline, CDR1 is SGHDT and CDR2 is YYEEEE. The CDR3 protein is CASSFGPANQPQHF. Written as DNA, the CDR3 is TGTGCCAGCAGCTTCGGACCCGCCAATCAGCCCCAGCATTTT.

In this sample, this clone turned up once. This rearrangement joins TRBV9 to TRBJ1-1; no firm D call. The CDR3 is 14 amino acids. V lost 3 bases and J lost 3, with 12 bases in between. Germline CDR1 is SGDLS and CDR2 is YYNGEE. CDR3 loop: CASSARGRDTEAFF. In DNA, the CDR3 is TGTGCCAGCAGCGCGCGAGGACGGGACACTGAAGCTTTCTTT.

About this clone itself: Other DNA sequences in the sample encode the same CDR3. This sequence joins TRBV21-1 and TRBJ2-7. TRBV21-1 is marked as a pseudogene. There are 14 residues in the CDR3. The CDR3 reads CASSKKVGPYEQYF. For the CDR3, the DNA is TGTGCCAGCAGCAAAAAAGTGGGACCCTACGAGCAGTACTTC.

The V and J genes are TRBV28 and TRBJ1-1; a weak D match, TRBD1 (5 bases). The CDR3 spans 15 residues. Germline-derived CDR1 and CDR2 are MDHEN and SYDVKM. Between the trimmed V and J ends, which lost 2 bases and 7 bases, there was a span of 17 bases. The CDR3 spells CASSLMLGAKDEAFF. The CDR3 nucleotides are TGTGCCAGCAGTTTAATGTTAGGGGCTAAGGATGAAGCTTTCTTT.

The rearrangement links TRBV4-1 to TRBJ1-2; a possible D gene is TRBD1 (6 bases). The germline V gene encodes CDR1 MGHRA and CDR2 YSYEKL. Trimming cost V 2 bases and J 7 bases, with 11 bases left between them. This CDR3 has 13 residues. CDR3 nucleotides: TGCGCCAGCAGCCAATTTACAGGGTTTGGCTACACCTTC. Its protein product is CASSQFTGFGYTF.

The rearrangement uses TRBV6-5 and TRBJ2-2; D is undetermined. The V gene's germline CDR1 is MNHEY and CDR2 SVGAGI. CDR3 length: 15 amino acids. V lost 2 bases and J lost 3, with 10 bases in between. The CDR3 sequence is CASSYGDRDTGELFF. For the CDR3, the DNA is TGTGCCAGCAGTTACGGAGACCGCGACACCGGGGAGCTGTTTTTT.

The V call is TRBV6-5, the J call TRBJ1-4; TRBD1 matches at 7 bases. V lost 0 bases and J lost 1; bases outside the gene matches: 2. The CDR3 covers 16 residues. Germline CDR1 is MNHEY and CDR2 is SVGAGI. CDR3 nucleotide sequence: TGTGCCAGCAGTTACTCGAGGGGGCAAACTAATGAAAAACTGTTTTTT. This encodes CASSYSRGQTNEKLFF.

The chain uses TRBV12-5 and TRBJ2-1; unclear D gene. Deletions cut 6 bases from V and 0 bases from J, with 15 bases between. CDR1 LGHNT and CDR2 FRNRAP come from the germline V gene. This CDR3 has 16 amino acids. DNA for the CDR3: TGTGCTAGTGGGAAGGGCTCCATCTCCTCCTACAATGAGCAGTTCTTC. Translation gives CASGKGSISSYNEQFF.

This clone was counted at least ten times. This CDR3 reads CASSLGLPGDSNQPQHF. Here the CDR3 DNA reads TGTGCCAGCAGCTTAGGATTGCCAGGGGATAGCAATCAGCCCCAGCATTTT. V and J are TRBV7-8 and TRBJ1-5, with a tentative D call TRBD1 (6 bases). CDR3 length: 17 amino acids. The V and J ends lost 1 base and 0 bases respectively, with 13 bases between them. Germline assignment: CDR1 SGHVS and CDR2 FQNEAQ.

This clone was seen more than once but under ten times. This sequence joins TRBV6-5 and TRBJ1-4; 9 bases line up with TRBD1. CDR1 and CDR2 (germline): MNHEY, SVGAGI. This CDR3 contains 14 residues. The V and J ends lost 10 bases and 5 bases, in that order; junction bases with no gene match: 8. In DNA, the CDR3 is TGTGCCACCAGCGTCGGGACAGGGAATGAAAAACTGTTTTTT. It yields the protein CATSVGTGNEKLFF.

In this sample, this clone turned up once. The rearrangement joins TRBV4-1 to TRBJ2-5; D possibly corresponds to TRBD1 (6 bases). V lost 0 bases to trimming and J lost 0 bases, with 14 bases between them. There are 17 residues in the CDR3. Per the germline V gene, CDR1 is MGHRA and CDR2 is YSYEKL. In DNA, the CDR3 is TGCGCCAGCAGCCAAGATGCAGGACAGAATTACCAAGAGACCCAGTACTTC. Amino acid sequence: CASSQDAGQNYQETQYF.